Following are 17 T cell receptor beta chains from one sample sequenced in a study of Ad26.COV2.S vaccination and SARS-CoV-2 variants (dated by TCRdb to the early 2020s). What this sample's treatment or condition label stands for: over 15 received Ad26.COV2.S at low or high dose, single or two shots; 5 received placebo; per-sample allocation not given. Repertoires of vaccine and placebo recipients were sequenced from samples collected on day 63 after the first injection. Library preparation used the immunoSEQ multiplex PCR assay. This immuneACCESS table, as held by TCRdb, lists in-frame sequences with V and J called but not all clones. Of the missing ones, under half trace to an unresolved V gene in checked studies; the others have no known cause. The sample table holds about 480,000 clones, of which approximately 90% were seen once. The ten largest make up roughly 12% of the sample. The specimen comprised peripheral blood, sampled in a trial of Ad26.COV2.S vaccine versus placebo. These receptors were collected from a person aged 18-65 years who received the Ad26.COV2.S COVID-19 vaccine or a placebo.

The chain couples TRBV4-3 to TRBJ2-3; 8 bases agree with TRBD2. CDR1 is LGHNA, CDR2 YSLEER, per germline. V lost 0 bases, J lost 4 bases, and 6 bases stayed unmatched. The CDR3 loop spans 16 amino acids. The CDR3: CASSQDPGGVADTQYF. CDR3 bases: TGCGCCAGCAGCCAAGATCCCGGGGGGGTGGCAGATACGCAGTATTTT.

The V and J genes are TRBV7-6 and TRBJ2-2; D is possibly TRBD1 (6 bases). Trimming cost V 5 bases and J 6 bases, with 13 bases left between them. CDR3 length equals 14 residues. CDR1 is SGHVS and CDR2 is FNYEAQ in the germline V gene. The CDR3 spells CASSPGQLAGELFF. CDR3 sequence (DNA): TGTGCCAGCAGCCCCGGACAGCTCGCCGGGGAGCTGTTTTTT.

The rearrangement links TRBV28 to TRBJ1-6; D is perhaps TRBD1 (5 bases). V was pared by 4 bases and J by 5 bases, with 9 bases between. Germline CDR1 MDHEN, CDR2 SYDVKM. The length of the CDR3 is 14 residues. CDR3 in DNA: TGTGCCAGCAGTTCCGGGGCCAATAATTCACCCCTCCACTTT. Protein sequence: CASSSGANNSPLHF.

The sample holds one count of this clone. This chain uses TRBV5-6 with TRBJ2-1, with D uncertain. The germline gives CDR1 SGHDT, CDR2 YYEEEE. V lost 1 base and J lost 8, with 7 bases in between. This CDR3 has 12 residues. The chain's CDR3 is CASSLIRHEQFF. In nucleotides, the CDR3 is TGTGCCAGCAGCTTGATCAGGCATGAGCAGTTCTTC.

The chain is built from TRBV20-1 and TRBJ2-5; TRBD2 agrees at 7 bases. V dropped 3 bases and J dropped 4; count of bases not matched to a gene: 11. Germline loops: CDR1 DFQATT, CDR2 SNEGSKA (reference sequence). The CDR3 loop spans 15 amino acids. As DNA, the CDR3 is TGCAGTGCTAGTTCGGCGGGAGTAAATAGAGAGACCCAGTACTTC. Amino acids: CSASSAGVNRETQYF.

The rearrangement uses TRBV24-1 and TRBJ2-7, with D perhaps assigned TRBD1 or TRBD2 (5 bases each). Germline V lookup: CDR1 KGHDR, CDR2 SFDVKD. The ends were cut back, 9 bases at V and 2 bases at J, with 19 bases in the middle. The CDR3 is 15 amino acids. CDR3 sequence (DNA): TGTGCCACCCGATCTCCGGGACGAGAAACCTACGAGCAGTACTTC. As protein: CATRSPGRETYEQYF.

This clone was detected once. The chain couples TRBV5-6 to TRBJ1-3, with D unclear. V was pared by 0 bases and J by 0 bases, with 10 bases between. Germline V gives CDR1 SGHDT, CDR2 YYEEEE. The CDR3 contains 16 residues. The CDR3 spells CASSLVGRSSGNTIYF. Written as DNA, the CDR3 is TGTGCCAGCAGCTTGGTCGGTCGGAGCTCTGGAAACACCATATATTTT.

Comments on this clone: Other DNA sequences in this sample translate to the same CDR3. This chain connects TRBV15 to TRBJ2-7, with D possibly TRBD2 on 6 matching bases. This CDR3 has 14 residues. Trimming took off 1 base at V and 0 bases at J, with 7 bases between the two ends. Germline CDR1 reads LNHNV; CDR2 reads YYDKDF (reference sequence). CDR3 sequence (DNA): TGTGCCACCAGCAGAGGCGGGAACTCCTACGAGCAGTACTTC. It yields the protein CATSRGGNSYEQYF.

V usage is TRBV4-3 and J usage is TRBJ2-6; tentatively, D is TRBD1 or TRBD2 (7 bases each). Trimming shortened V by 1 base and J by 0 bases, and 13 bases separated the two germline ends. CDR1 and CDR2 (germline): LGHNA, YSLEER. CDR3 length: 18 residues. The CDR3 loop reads CASSQGGGGGSGANVLTF. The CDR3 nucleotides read TGCGCCAGCAGCCAAGGGGGAGGGGGCGGCTCTGGGGCCAACGTCCTGACTTTC.

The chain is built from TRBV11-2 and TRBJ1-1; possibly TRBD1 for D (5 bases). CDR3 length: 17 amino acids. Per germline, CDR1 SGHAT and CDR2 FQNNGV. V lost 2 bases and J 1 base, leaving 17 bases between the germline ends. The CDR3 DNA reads TGTGCCAGCAGCTTAAGAAGGGGCATGCTGGGGAACACTGAAGCTTTCTTT. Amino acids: CASSLRRGMLGNTEAFF.

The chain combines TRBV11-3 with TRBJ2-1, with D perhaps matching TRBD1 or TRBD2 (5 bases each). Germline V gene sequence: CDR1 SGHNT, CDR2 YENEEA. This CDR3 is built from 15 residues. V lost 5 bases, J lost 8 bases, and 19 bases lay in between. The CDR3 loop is CASSARPGAGDEQFF. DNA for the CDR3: TGTGCCAGCAGCGCCCGACCCGGGGCTGGGGATGAGCAGTTCTTC.

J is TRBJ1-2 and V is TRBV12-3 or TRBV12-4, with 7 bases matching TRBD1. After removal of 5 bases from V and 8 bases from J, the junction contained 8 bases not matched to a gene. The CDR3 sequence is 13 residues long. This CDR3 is CASSDYRGFGYTF. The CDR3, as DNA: TGTGCCAGCAGTGACTACAGGGGATTCGGCTACACCTTC.

CDR3 DNA sequence: TGTGCCAGCTATTCCCAGGGTTACTCCTATGGCTACACCTTC. This encodes CASYSQGYSYGYTF. The chain carries TRBV28 and TRBJ1-2; D perhaps matches TRBD1 (5 bases). The CDR3 is 14 amino acids. Trimming stripped 8 bases from V and 4 bases from J, with 17 bases between. In germline, CDR1 is MDHEN, CDR2 SYDVKM.

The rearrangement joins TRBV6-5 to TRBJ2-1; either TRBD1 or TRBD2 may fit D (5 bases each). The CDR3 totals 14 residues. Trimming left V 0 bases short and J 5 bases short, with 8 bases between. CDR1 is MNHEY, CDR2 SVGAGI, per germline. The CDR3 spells CASSYSKGHNEQFF. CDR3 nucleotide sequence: TGTGCCAGCAGTTACTCGAAGGGACACAATGAGCAGTTCTTC.

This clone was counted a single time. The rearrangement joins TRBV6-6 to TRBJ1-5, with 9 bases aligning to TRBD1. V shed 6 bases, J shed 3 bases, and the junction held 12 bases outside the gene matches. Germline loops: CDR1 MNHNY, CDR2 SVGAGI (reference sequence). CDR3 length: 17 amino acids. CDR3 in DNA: TGTGCCAGCAGCCGAGCCCACACAGGGGGCTTCAATCAGCCCCAGCATTTT. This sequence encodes CASSRAHTGGFNQPQHF.

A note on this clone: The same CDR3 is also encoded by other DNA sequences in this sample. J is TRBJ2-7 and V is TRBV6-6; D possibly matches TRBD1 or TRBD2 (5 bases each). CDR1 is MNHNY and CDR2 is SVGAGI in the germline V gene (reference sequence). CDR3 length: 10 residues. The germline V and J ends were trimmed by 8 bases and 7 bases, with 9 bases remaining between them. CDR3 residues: CASSEGEQYF. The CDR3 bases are TGTGCCAGCTCTGAGGGGGAGCAGTACTTC.

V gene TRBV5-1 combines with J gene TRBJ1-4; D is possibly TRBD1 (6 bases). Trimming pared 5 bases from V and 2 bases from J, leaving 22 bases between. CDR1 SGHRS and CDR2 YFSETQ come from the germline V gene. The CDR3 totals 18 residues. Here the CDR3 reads CASSPTLIGGSTNEKLFF. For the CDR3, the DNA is TGCGCCAGCAGTCCTACCCTAATAGGGGGTTCGACTAATGAAAAACTGTTTTTT.